The 22 T cell receptor beta chains below were found in one sample sequenced in a study of shared clonotypes between healthy human individuals. This table comes from immunoSEQ multiplex PCR, and its TCRdb copy is limited to in-frame clones, with some not included. This sample yields 2,500,000 or so clones, of which roughly 92% are seen a single time; 0.13% to 0.15% belongs to the top ten. Sample: naive CD4+ T cells sorted from blood. The subset was: CD45RA+ positively selected. The receptors derive from a young man in good health.

About this clone: The germline gene is not matched at one end of the junction; a read error may be the cause. V and J are TRBV7-7 and TRBJ2-7, with D unresolved. The CDR3 loop spans 13 amino acids. CDR1 is SSHAT, CDR2 FNYEAQ, per germline (reference sequence). CDR3 amino acids: CASSPARTREQYF. CDR3 DNA sequence: TGTGCTAGCAGCCCCGCGAGGACCCGCGAGCAGTACTTC.

This clone was counted a single time. V is TRBV7-9 and J is TRBJ1-3; D is unclear. The CDR3 is 16 amino acids. Germline V gives CDR1 SEHNR, CDR2 FQNEAQ (reference sequence). Trimming removed 5 bases from V and 0 bases from J, with 14 bases in between. This CDR3 reads CASSPGSDVSGNTIYF. Here the CDR3 DNA reads TGTGCCAGCAGCCCAGGTTCGGACGTCTCTGGAAACACCATATATTTT.

This rearrangement joins TRBV28 to TRBJ2-3, with 9 nucleotides matching TRBD1. The CDR3 has 15 residues. The ends lost 7 bases at V and 5 bases at J; junction bases unmatched: 10. The V gene's germline CDR1 is MDHEN and CDR2 SYDVKM. The CDR3 here is CASTTGGDPIDTQYF. For the CDR3, the DNA is TGTGCCAGCACTACAGGGGGCGATCCGATAGATACGCAGTATTTT.

The V gene is TRBV14, the J gene TRBJ2-3, with 8 bases identical to TRBD2. Per germline, CDR1 SGHDN and CDR2 FVKESK. The CDR3 spans 16 residues. The trim removed 4 bases at V and 6 bases at J, leaving 12 bases unmatched. This CDR3 is CASSLYGTSESDTQYF. The CDR3 bases are TGTGCCAGCAGCCTTTACGGGACTAGTGAATCGGATACGCAGTATTTT.

This clone was seen just once. Different DNA sequences within this sample yield the same CDR3. V and J are TRBV7-2 and TRBJ2-5; 9 bases line up with TRBD1. This CDR3 spans 13 amino acids. Trimming removed 5 bases from V and 5 bases from J; junction bases left unmatched: 3. Germline CDR1 is SGHTA and CDR2 is FQGNSA. The CDR3 sequence: CASSPTGGETQYF. The CDR3 DNA reads as TGTGCCAGCAGCCCGACAGGGGGGGAGACCCAGTACTTC.

Points on this clone: Other nucleotide sequences from this sample produce the same CDR3. The chain is built from TRBV18 and TRBJ1-4, with TRBD1 matching over 7 bases. The junction had 22 bases not matched to a gene; V was cut back by 5 bases and J by 10 bases. Germline CDR1 is KGHSH and CDR2 is LQKENI. The CDR3 runs to 18 residues. In nucleotides, the CDR3 is TGTGCCAGCTCAGAGCGAGGTACGCTAACAGGGGCAAAGGGAAAACTGTTTTTT. Protein product: CASSERGTLTGAKGKLFF.

V gene TRBV28 combines with J gene TRBJ1-1; no clear D gene. The CDR3 consists of 13 residues. The germline V gene has CDR1 MDHEN and CDR2 SYDVKM. The V end lost 7 bases, the J end lost 4 bases, and 13 bases lay between the germline ends. The CDR3 DNA follows: TGTGCCAGCAACCTACCCTGGGGCACTGAAGCTTTCTTT. Encoded protein: CASNLPWGTEAFF.

The V and J genes are TRBV6-1 and TRBJ1-5; 7 bases line up with TRBD1. Per germline, CDR1 MNHNS and CDR2 SASEGT. The V segment lost 8 bases and the J segment 3 bases; nucleotides outside the gene matches: 10. CDR3 length: 15 residues. CDR3 in amino acids: CASDVTGALNQPQHF. CDR3 nucleotide sequence: TGTGCCAGCGATGTAACAGGGGCACTCAATCAGCCCCAGCATTTT.

This rearrangement joins TRBV18 to TRBJ2-7, with a tentative D call TRBD1 (6 bases). CDR1 and CDR2 from the germline V gene are KGHSH and LQKENI. Trimming took off 0 bases at V and 5 bases at J, with 11 bases between the two ends. The CDR3 extends over 14 amino acids. CDR3 sequence (DNA): TGTGCCAGCTCACCACCTGGACAGACCCACGAGCAGTACTTC. Protein: CASSPPGQTHEQYF.

The chain uses TRBV14 and TRBJ2-2; TRBD2 aligns across 12 bases. The CDR3 sequence is 16 residues long. V shed 3 bases, J shed 3 bases, and the junction held 2 bases outside the gene matches. CDR1 is SGHDN and CDR2 is FVKESK in the germline V gene. The CDR3: CASSQTSGSYTGELFF. CDR3 DNA sequence: TGTGCCAGCAGCCAGACTAGCGGGAGTTACACCGGGGAGCTGTTTTTT.

This clone was recorded once. The chain is built from TRBV5-4 and TRBJ1-5; 8 bases are shared with TRBD1. V shed 2 bases and J 2 bases; nucleotides not matched to a gene: 6. The germline V gene has CDR1 SGHNT and CDR2 YYREEE (reference sequence). This CDR3 comprises 16 residues. CDR3 in DNA: TGTGCCAGCAGCTTAGGCGGACAGGGCCGCAATCAGCCCCAGCATTTT. Its protein is CASSLGGQGRNQPQHF.

CDR3 nucleotides: TGCGCCAGCAGCCATGGGACAGGGGGATCGGATACGCAGTATTTT. Residues: CASSHGTGGSDTQYF. The gene calls are TRBV5-1 and TRBJ2-3; TRBD1 matches 11 bases. V shed 4 bases and J 6 bases; nucleotides not matched to a gene: 7. The CDR3 is 15 residues long. Per the germline V gene, CDR1 is SGHRS and CDR2 is YFSETQ.

The CDR3 sequence is CASSEAGRGGTQYF. CDR3 DNA sequence: TGTGCCAGCAGTGAAGCAGGCAGGGGAGGGACCCAGTACTTC. The chain has TRBV2 and TRBJ2-5, with D perhaps assigned TRBD1 or TRBD2 (6 bases each). CDR1 is SNHLY and CDR2 is FYNNEI in the germline V gene. The CDR3 sequence is 14 residues long. Trimming stripped 0 bases from V and 7 bases from J, with 12 bases between.

V and J are TRBV7-6 and TRBJ2-2; D remains unclear. V was shortened by 1 base and J by 6 bases, with 6 bases between the two germline ends. From germline, CDR1 is SGHVS and CDR2 FNYEAQ. This CDR3 is built from 13 residues. CDR3 coding DNA: TGTGCCAGCAGCTTAGGGGTTCCCGGGGAGCTGTTTTTT. This codes for CASSLGVPGELFF.

This chain uses TRBV15 with TRBJ1-2, with D possibly matching TRBD1 (5 bases). Germline loops: CDR1 LNHNV, CDR2 YYDKDF (reference sequence). The CDR3 runs to 14 residues. The germline V and J ends were trimmed by 1 base and 7 bases, with 13 bases remaining between them. The CDR3 loop is CATSRAGRAGGYTF. CDR3 DNA sequence: TGTGCCACCAGCAGAGCGGGCAGGGCAGGTGGCTACACCTTC.

In nucleotides, the CDR3 is TGTGCCAGCAGCTACCCCGGGGGGCCCACAGATACGCAGTATTTT. It specifies CASSYPGGPTDTQYF. V is TRBV7-2 and J is TRBJ2-3; D may be TRBD2 (7 bases). V was clipped by 4 bases and J by 2 bases, with 13 bases between them. CDR1 is SGHTA and CDR2 is FQGNSA in the germline V gene. The CDR3 has 15 amino acids. The whole variable domain, filled in from reference TRBV7-2 and TRBJ2-3, reads GAGVSQSPSNKVTEKGKDVELRCDPISGHTALYWYRQSLGQGLEFLIYFQGNSAPDKSGLPSDRFSAERTGGSVSTLTIQRTQQEDSAVYLCASSYPGGPTDTQYFGPGTRLTVL.

The chain employs TRBV5-1 and TRBJ2-1, with a tentative D call TRBD2 (6 bases). CDR1 and CDR2 (germline): SGHRS, YFSETQ. The CDR3 runs to 15 residues. Trimming stripped 4 bases from V and 6 bases from J, with 17 bases between. CDR3 sequence reads: CASSPGDRDGNEQFF. CDR3 DNA sequence: TGCGCCAGCAGCCCGGGGGACCGTGATGGCAATGAGCAGTTCTTC.

This clone was observed once. This sequence joins TRBV19 and TRBJ2-5; 11 bases are shared with TRBD2. J lost 6 bases, V lost 5 bases, and 14 bases had no gene match. Germline CDR1 LNHDA, CDR2 SQIVND (reference sequence). CDR3 length: 17 amino acids. The CDR3 nucleotides are TGTGCCAGTAGTTTAACTAGCGGGGGAGCAAAGAGAAAGACCCAGTACTTC. This translates into CASSLTSGGAKRKTQYF.

This clone showed up just once. This sequence joins TRBV7-2 and TRBJ1-2; 7 bases are a match to TRBD1. The CDR3 covers 13 residues. Germline V gene sequence: CDR1 SGHTA, CDR2 FQGNSA. V shed 5 bases and J 8 bases; nucleotides not matched to a gene: 8. DNA for the CDR3: TGTGCCAGCAGCCCCCAGGGGGTAGTCGGCTACACCTTC. It encodes CASSPQGVVGYTF.

The gene calls are TRBV7-8 and TRBJ2-3, with 13 nucleotides matching TRBD2. Germline CDR1 and CDR2: SGHVS and FQNEAQ. This CDR3 is 16 amino acids long. V shed 5 bases and J 5 bases; nucleotides not matched to a gene: 7. Written as DNA, the CDR3 is TGTGCCAGCAGCACCCGACTAGCGGGAGGTCAAGATACGCAGTATTTT. It yields the protein CASSTRLAGGQDTQYF.

CDR3 sequence: CASSFSTLVLGRAATNEKLFF. CDR3 in DNA: TGTGCCAGCAGTTTTTCGACCCTAGTTCTGGGCAGGGCAGCAACTAATGAAAAACTGTTTTTT. This chain joins TRBV28 and TRBJ1-4; a possible D gene is TRBD1 (5 bases). Trimming cost V 3 bases and J 0 bases, with 26 bases left between them. CDR3 length equals 21 residues. Germline V gives CDR1 MDHEN, CDR2 SYDVKM.

In its sample, this clone was seen a few times. The J gene is TRBJ1-5, the V gene TRBV2; no definite D call. Germline V gene sequence: CDR1 SNHLY, CDR2 FYNNEI. This CDR3 contains 13 residues. Trimming shortened V by 6 bases and J by 4 bases, and 10 bases separated the two germline ends. This CDR3 reads CASRGLTNQPQHF. CDR3 DNA sequence: TGTGCCAGCAGAGGGTTAACTAATCAGCCCCAGCATTTT.